This is a list of T cell receptor beta chains from one sample in a study of T cell repertoires in cytomegalovirus infection. TCRdb reprocessed the reads with MiXCR, giving one entry per CDR3 protein. The sample holds almost 550,000 distinct CDR3 sequences, 16% seen once. The sample consisted of CD8+ T cells from PBMCs. Every receptor here comes from a human donor in good health (CMV status not recorded). Some clones in this sample may be carry-over from other donors' samples. The CDR3 runs from the conserved cysteine through the conserved F or W. Fields, in order: clone size, D gene, V gene, J gene, CDR3 DNA, CDR3 protein. A D gene is named only where the DNA matches it firmly. Size is stated for part of the rows, as once, few or many counts, or as a class when the clone is expanded.

size: many
D: NA
V: TRBV24-1
J: TRBJ1-4
DNA: TGTGCCACCAGTGATTCGGGGACAACTAATGAAAAACTGTTTTTT
CDR3: CATSDSGTTNEKLFF

size: many
D: NA
V: TRBV12-3/TRBV12-4
J: TRBJ1-1
DNA: TGTGCCAGCAGTTTAGAGGGGATTGAAGCTTTCTTT
CDR3: CASSLEGIEAFF

size: many
D: NA
V: TRBV19
J: TRBJ2-4
DNA: TGTGCCAGTAGTCCCTCCCGGGGGGCCAAAAACATTCAGTACTTC
CDR3: CASSPSRGAKNIQYF

size: few
D: TRBD2
V: TRBV27
J: TRBJ2-1
DNA: TGTGCCAGCCAACGGCGGGGGGCCTACAATGAGCAGTTCTTC
CDR3: CASQRRGAYNEQFF

size: many
D: NA
V: TRBV11-2
J: TRBJ1-1
DNA: TGTGCCAGCAGCTTAGAGACGAACACTGAAGCTTTCTTT
CDR3: CASSLETNTEAFF

size: many
D: TRBD1
V: TRBV12-3/TRBV12-4
J: TRBJ2-2
DNA: TGTGCCAGCAACAGACATTTTCAGGGGGCCACCGGGGAGCTGTTTTTT
CDR3: CASNRHFQGATGELFF

size: many
D: TRBD2
V: TRBV7-6
J: TRBJ2-1
DNA: TGTGCCAGCAGCTTAGGTCCTAGCGGGAGTAACAATGAGCAGTTCTTC
CDR3: CASSLGPSGSNNEQFF

size: NA
D: NA
V: TRBV29-1
J: TRBJ1-1
DNA: TGCAGCGTCCCGACAGGAGTGAACACTGAAGCTTTCTTT
CDR3: CSVPTGVNTEAFF

size: few
D: NA
V: TRBV29-1
J: TRBJ1-1
DNA: TGCAGCGTTGGGGCAGGGAACACTGAAGCTTTCTTT
CDR3: CSVGAGNTEAFF

size: few
D: TRBD2
V: TRBV11-2
J: TRBJ2-2
DNA: TGTGCCAGCAGCTACGGAGCGGGGGTCGGGGAGCTGTTTTTT
CDR3: CASSYGAGVGELFF

size: NA
D: NA
V: TRBV2
J: TRBJ2-7
DNA: TGTGCCAGCAGACGAGGCCCAAGCACCGGTTACGAGCAGTACTTC
CDR3: CASRRGPSTGYEQYF

size: few
D: TRBD2
V: TRBV11-2
J: TRBJ2-1
DNA: TGTGCCAGCAGCCAGACTAGCGGGGGGGAGGGTGAGCAGTTCTTC
CDR3: CASSQTSGGEGEQFF

size: NA
D: NA
V: TRBV4-1
J: TRBJ2-7
DNA: TGCGCCAGCAGCCAAGTCCAGGGCGAGCAGTACTTC
CDR3: CASSQVQGEQYF

size: NA
D: NA
V: TRBV3-1
J: TRBJ2-1
DNA: TGTGCCAGCAGCCAAGATAGCGGCCCTGAGGATGAGCAGTTCTTC
CDR3: CASSQDSGPEDEQFF

size: NA
D: NA
V: TRBV27
J: TRBJ2-3
DNA: TGTGCCAGCAGTTTAGACGGGGGCCCAGATACGCAGTATTTT
CDR3: CASSLDGGPDTQYF

size: NA
D: TRBD1
V: TRBV24-1
J: TRBJ2-2
DNA: TGTGCCACCAGTGATTTAGTATCTGGGGGGACAGGGGTCAACACCGGGGAGCTGTTTTTT
CDR3: CATSDLVSGGTGVNTGELFF

size: NA
D: NA
V: TRBV12-3/TRBV12-4
J: TRBJ1-1
DNA: TGTGTCAGCAGTTTAGCGGGCGGGGACACTGAAGCTTTCTTT
CDR3: CVSSLAGGDTEAFF

size: few
D: NA
V: TRBV4-1
J: TRBJ2-2
DNA: TGCGCCAGCAGCCTGGGCGAGGGCGCCGGGGAGCTGTTTTTT
CDR3: CASSLGEGAGELFF

size: many
D: TRBD1
V: TRBV7-6
J: TRBJ2-7
DNA: TGTGCCAGCAGCCTCGGACAGGGAATTCTTTCGGGCGAGCAGTACTTC
CDR3: CASSLGQGILSGEQYF

size: few
D: NA
V: TRBV6-6
J: TRBJ2-7
DNA: TGTGCCAGCAGTTCTGGGACCGATGGCTCCTACGAGCAGTACTTC
CDR3: CASSSGTDGSYEQYF

size: few
D: NA
V: TRBV20-1
J: TRBJ2-1
DNA: TGCAGTGCTAAAACCATATCGACTCCTCCCTACAATGAGCAGTTCTTC
CDR3: CSAKTISTPPYNEQFF

size: NA
D: TRBD2
V: TRBV5-1
J: TRBJ2-7
DNA: TGCGCCAGCAGCCTCGGGGGGACTAGCGGATACGAGCAGTACTTC
CDR3: CASSLGGTSGYEQYF

size: many
D: TRBD2
V: TRBV6-5
J: TRBJ2-1
DNA: TGTGCCAGCAGTTACCTAGAGCGGGAGAGAGACAATGAGCAGTTCTTC
CDR3: CASSYLERERDNEQFF

size: many
D: TRBD2
V: TRBV11-1
J: TRBJ2-1
DNA: TGTGCCAGCAGCTGGGGACTAGCGAGAAACAATGAGCAGTTCTTC
CDR3: CASSWGLARNNEQFF

size: NA
D: NA
V: TRBV11-2
J: TRBJ2-1
DNA: TGTGCCAGCAGCCAGGGAGAACGCAATGAGCAGTTCTTC
CDR3: CASSQGERNEQFF

size: few
D: NA
V: TRBV6-5
J: TRBJ2-2
DNA: TGTGCCAGCAGTTACGTGGCAGTTAACACCGGGGAGCTGTTTTTT
CDR3: CASSYVAVNTGELFF

size: many
D: NA
V: TRBV2
J: TRBJ1-1
DNA: TGTGCCAGTCCCACCAGAGGCACTACTATGAACACTGAAGCTTTCTTT
CDR3: CASPTRGTTMNTEAFF

size: many
D: TRBD1
V: TRBV28
J: TRBJ2-3
DNA: TGTGCCAGCAGTCCTAAATTCTGGACAGGGGGTTCAGATACGCAGTATTTT
CDR3: CASSPKFWTGGSDTQYF

size: few
D: TRBD1
V: TRBV13
J: TRBJ1-2
DNA: TGTGCCAGCAGCGTGGACAGGAAACGGGGCTATGGCTACACCTTC
CDR3: CASSVDRKRGYGYTF

size: many
D: TRBD2
V: TRBV11-2
J: TRBJ2-7
DNA: TGTGCCAGCAGCATGGGACTAGCGGGGGTCGAGCAGTACTTC
CDR3: CASSMGLAGVEQYF

size: few
D: NA
V: TRBV14
J: TRBJ2-7
DNA: TGTGCCAGCAGCCAATTCTCTCACTACGAGCAGTACTTC
CDR3: CASSQFSHYEQYF

size: few
D: NA
V: TRBV12-3/TRBV12-4
J: TRBJ2-2
DNA: TGTGCCAGCAGTTTGGAACCCTCGGGCACCGGGGAGCTGTTTTTT
CDR3: CASSLEPSGTGELFF

size: few
D: NA
V: TRBV27
J: TRBJ2-7
DNA: TGTGCCAGCAGTTTCCGGGACGGCCCCAGCGAGCAGTACTTC
CDR3: CASSFRDGPSEQYF

size: many
D: NA
V: TRBV7-6
J: TRBJ2-1
DNA: TGTGCCAGCAGCCCCACAAGAGGTCCTATCTCCTACAATGAGCAGTTCTTC
CDR3: CASSPTRGPISYNEQFF

size: many
D: TRBD1
V: TRBV9
J: TRBJ2-1
DNA: TGTGCCAGCAGCAAACATCAGGGGGTCTATGAGGGTGAGCAGTTCTTC
CDR3: CASSKHQGVYEGEQFF

size: few
D: TRBD1
V: TRBV6-1
J: TRBJ1-3
DNA: TGTGCCAGCCTGTGGACAGGGTCTGGAAACACCATATATTTT
CDR3: CASLWTGSGNTIYF

size: many
D: NA
V: TRBV25-1
J: TRBJ1-1
DNA: TGTGCCAGCAGTGACCTGGTTAGGGACACTGAAGCTTTCTTT
CDR3: CASSDLVRDTEAFF

size: many
D: NA
V: TRBV5-6
J: TRBJ1-2
DNA: TGTGCCAGCAGCTTGAATCCCCGGACGGCTGTTAACTATGGCTACACCTTC
CDR3: CASSLNPRTAVNYGYTF

size: NA
D: TRBD2
V: TRBV4-1
J: TRBJ2-1
DNA: TGCGCCAGCAGCCAAGGACTAGCGGGAGTCAATGAGCAGTTCTTC
CDR3: CASSQGLAGVNEQFF

size: many
D: TRBD1
V: TRBV7-8
J: TRBJ2-7
DNA: TGTGCCAGCAGCGTTCGACAGGGATCGTCCTACGAGCAGTACTTC
CDR3: CASSVRQGSSYEQYF

size: many
D: TRBD1
V: TRBV11-2
J: TRBJ2-7
DNA: TGTGCCAGCAGCTACCCACCGGGACAGTTAAGCTCCTACGAGCAGTACTTC
CDR3: CASSYPPGQLSSYEQYF

size: few
D: NA
V: TRBV9
J: TRBJ2-7
DNA: TGTGCCAGCAGCGTAGGGGGCAGGGTTGGCTACGAGCAGTACTTC
CDR3: CASSVGGRVGYEQYF

size: once
D: NA
V: TRBV6-5
J: TRBJ2-1
DNA: TGTGCCAGCAGTCGGACAGTCAGCTCCTACAATGAGCAGTTCTTC
CDR3: CASSRTVSSYNEQFF

size: few
D: NA
V: TRBV19
J: TRBJ2-1
DNA: TGTGCCAGTAGTATAGCCCTGTACAATGAGCAGTTCTTC
CDR3: CASSIALYNEQFF

size: NA
D: TRBD1
V: TRBV20-1
J: TRBJ2-5
DNA: TGCAGTGCTAGTTCCCGACAGGGCGAGGAGACCCAGTACTTC
CDR3: CSASSRQGEETQYF

size: many
D: TRBD1
V: TRBV7-8
J: TRBJ1-2
DNA: TGTGCCAGCAGCTCTCTGGACAGGGGCTATGGCTACACCTTC
CDR3: CASSSLDRGYGYTF

size: few
D: NA
V: TRBV20-1
J: TRBJ1-1
DNA: TGCAGTGCCGGAGGTGGAGGGGTGGGGGAAGCTTTCTTT
CDR3: CSAGGGGVGEAFF

size: many
D: NA
V: TRBV28
J: TRBJ2-5
DNA: TGTGCCAGCTGCGGGCAGTCAAGTCGGCGGGAGACCCAGTACTTC
CDR3: CASCGQSSRRETQYF

size: few
D: NA
V: TRBV9
J: TRBJ1-1
DNA: TGTGCCAGCAGCCGTACCTCGAGTAGCACTGAAGCTTTCTTT
CDR3: CASSRTSSSTEAFF

size: NA
D: NA
V: TRBV10-2
J: TRBJ2-7
DNA: TGCGCCAGCAGTGTGTCCGAATACGAGCAGTACTTC
CDR3: CASSVSEYEQYF

size: many
D: NA
V: TRBV5-5
J: TRBJ2-4
DNA: TGTGCCAGCAGGCAGGGGATATACCTATCAGCCAAAAACATTCAGTACTTC
CDR3: CASRQGIYLSAKNIQYF

size: few
D: NA
V: TRBV6-6
J: TRBJ2-4
DNA: TGTGCCAGCAGCCCCGGTGGGAAAAACATTCAGTACTTC
CDR3: CASSPGGKNIQYF

size: NA
D: NA
V: TRBV6-1
J: TRBJ2-7
DNA: TGTGCCAGCAGGAAGTCCAGCTTCTCCTACGAGCAGTACTTC
CDR3: CASRKSSFSYEQYF

size: NA
D: NA
V: TRBV13
J: TRBJ1-2
DNA: TGTGCCAGCAGTATAGAACAGGGAACATACGGCTACACCTTC
CDR3: CASSIEQGTYGYTF